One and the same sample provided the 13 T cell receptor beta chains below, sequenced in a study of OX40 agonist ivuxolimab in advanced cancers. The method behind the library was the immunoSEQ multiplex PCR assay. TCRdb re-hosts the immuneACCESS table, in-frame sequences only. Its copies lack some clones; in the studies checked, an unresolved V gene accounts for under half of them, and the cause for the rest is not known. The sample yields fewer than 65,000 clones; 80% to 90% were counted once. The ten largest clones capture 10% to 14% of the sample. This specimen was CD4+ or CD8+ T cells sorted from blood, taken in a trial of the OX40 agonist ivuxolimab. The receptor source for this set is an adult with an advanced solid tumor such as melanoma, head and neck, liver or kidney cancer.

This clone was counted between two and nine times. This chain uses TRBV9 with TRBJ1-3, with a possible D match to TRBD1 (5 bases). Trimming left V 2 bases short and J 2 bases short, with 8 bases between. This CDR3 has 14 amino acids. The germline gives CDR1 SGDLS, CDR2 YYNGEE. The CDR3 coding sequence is TGTGCCAGCAGCGTCCAGGACACTGGAAACACCATATATTTT. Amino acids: CASSVQDTGNTIYF.

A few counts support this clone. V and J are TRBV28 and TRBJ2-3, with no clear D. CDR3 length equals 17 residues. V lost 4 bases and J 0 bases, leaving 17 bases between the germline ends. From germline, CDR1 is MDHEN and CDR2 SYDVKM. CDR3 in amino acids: CASSSWTVLSSTDTQYF. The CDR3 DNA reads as TGTGCCAGCAGTTCCTGGACGGTTCTTTCTAGCACAGATACGCAGTATTTT.

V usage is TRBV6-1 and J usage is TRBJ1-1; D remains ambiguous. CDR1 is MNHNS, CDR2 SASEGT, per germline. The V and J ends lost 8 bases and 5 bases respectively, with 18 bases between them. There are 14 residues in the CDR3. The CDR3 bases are TGTGCCAGCCGTGCACTTGACATCCGAACTGAAGCTTTCTTT. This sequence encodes CASRALDIRTEAFF.

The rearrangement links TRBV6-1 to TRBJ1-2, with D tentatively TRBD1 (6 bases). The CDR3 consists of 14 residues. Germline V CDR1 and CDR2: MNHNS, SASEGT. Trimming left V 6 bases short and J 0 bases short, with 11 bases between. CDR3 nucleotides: TGTGCCAGCAGCCTTAGGACAGCTAACTATGGCTACACCTTC. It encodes CASSLRTANYGYTF.

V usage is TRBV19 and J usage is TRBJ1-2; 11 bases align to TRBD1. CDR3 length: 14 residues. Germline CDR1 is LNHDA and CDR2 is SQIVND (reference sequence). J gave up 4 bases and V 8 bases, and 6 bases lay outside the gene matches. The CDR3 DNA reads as TGTGCCAGTTCTGGACAGGGGGCCGTCTATGGCTACACCTTC. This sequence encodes CASSGQGAVYGYTF.

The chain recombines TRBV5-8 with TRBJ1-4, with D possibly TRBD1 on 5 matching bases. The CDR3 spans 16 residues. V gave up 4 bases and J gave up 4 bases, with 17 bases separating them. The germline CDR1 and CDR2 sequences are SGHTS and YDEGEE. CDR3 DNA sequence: TGTGCCAGCAGCGGGGGGACGGGCACCTTTAATGAAAAACTGTTTTTT. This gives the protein CASSGGTGTFNEKLFF.

The CDR3 region has the DNA TGTGCCAGCAGCTTTCGTAGCGTTCGGGGCACCGGGGAGCTGTTTTTT. Protein: CASSFRSVRGTGELFF. The chain is built from TRBV5-5 and TRBJ2-2; TRBD2 might be the D (5 bases). V was trimmed by 2 bases and J by 4 bases, leaving 15 bases between them. CDR1 is SGHKS and CDR2 is YYEKEE in the germline V gene (reference sequence). The CDR3 runs to 16 residues.

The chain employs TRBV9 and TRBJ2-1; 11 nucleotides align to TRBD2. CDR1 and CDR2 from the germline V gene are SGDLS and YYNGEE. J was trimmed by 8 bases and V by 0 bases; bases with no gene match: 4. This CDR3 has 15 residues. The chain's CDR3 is CASSVGLAGRHEQFF. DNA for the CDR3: TGTGCCAGCAGCGTAGGACTAGCGGGGAGACATGAGCAGTTCTTC.

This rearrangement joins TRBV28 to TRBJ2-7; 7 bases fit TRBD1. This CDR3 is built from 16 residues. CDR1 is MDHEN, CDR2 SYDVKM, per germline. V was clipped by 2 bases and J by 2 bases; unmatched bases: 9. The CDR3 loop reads CASSLGPRDRTYEQYF. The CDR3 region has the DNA TGTGCCAGCAGTTTAGGCCCCCGGGACAGAACCTACGAGCAGTACTTC.

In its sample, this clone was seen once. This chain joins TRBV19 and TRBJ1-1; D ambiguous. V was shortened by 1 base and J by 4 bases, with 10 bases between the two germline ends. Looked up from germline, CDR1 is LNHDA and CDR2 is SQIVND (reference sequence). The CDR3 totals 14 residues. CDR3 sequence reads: CASSIGGWGTEAFF. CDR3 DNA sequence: TGTGCCAGTAGTATAGGGGGATGGGGCACTGAAGCTTTCTTT.

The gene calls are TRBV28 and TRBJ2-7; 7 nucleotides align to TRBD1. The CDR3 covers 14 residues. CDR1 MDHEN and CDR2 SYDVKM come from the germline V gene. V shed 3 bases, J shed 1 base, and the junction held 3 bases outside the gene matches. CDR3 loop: CASSLRRGSYEQYF. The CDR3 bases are TGTGCCAGCAGTTTGCGCAGGGGGTCCTACGAGCAGTACTTC. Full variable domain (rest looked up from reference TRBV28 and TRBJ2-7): DVKVTQSSRYLVKRTGEKVFLECVQDMDHENMFWYRQDPGLGLRLIYFSYDVKMKEKGDIPEGYSVSREKKERFSLILESASTNQTSMYLCASSLRRGSYEQYFGPGTRLTVT.

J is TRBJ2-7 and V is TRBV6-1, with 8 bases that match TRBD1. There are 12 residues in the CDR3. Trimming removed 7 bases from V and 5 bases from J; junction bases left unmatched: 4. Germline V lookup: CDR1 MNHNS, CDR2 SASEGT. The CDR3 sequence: CASNRGFDEQYF. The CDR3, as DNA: TGTGCCAGCAACAGGGGGTTCGACGAGCAGTACTTC.

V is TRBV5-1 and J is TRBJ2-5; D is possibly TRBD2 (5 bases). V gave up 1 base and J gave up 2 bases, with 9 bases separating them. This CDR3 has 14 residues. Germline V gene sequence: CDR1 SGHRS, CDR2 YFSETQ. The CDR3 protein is CASSLRRGQETQYF. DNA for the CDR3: TGCGCCAGCAGCTTGAGGCGCGGGCAAGAGACCCAGTACTTC.